This TCR beta chain appears in the sequencing data of a study of OX40 agonist ivuxolimab in advanced cancers. Here immunoSEQ multiplex PCR was the method, and the copy in TCRdb shows in-frame clones only, minus some. The sample includes about 45,000 clones, approximately 88% seen only once; the top ten take over 14%. This clone was seen once. This TCR was recovered from an adult with an advanced solid tumor such as melanoma, head and neck, liver or kidney cancer. The sequencing here drew on CD4+ or CD8+ T cells sorted from blood, taken in a trial of the OX40 agonist ivuxolimab.

In DNA form, the CDR3 reads TGTGCCAGCAGTCGGGGGCCAGGGTCCTACGAGCAGTACTTC. It specifies CASSRGPGSYEQYF. The chain joins TRBV28 to TRBJ2-7; D assignment may be TRBD1 or TRBD2 (6 bases each). Per germline, CDR1 MDHEN and CDR2 SYDVKM. The CDR3 totals 14 residues. V gave up 5 bases and J gave up 1 base, with 12 bases separating them.